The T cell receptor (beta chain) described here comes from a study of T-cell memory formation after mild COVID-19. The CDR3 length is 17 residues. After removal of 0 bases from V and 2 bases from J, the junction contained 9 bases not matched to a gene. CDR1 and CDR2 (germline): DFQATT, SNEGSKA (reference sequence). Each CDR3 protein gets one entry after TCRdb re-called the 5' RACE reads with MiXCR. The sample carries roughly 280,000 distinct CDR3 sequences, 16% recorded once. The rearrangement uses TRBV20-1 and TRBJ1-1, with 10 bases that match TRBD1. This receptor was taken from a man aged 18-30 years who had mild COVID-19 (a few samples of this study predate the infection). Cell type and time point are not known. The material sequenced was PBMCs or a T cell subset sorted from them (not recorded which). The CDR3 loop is CSARDIEDRGTNTEAFF. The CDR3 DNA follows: TGCAGTGCTAGAGATATCGAGGACAGGGGGACTAACACTGAAGCTTTCTTT.